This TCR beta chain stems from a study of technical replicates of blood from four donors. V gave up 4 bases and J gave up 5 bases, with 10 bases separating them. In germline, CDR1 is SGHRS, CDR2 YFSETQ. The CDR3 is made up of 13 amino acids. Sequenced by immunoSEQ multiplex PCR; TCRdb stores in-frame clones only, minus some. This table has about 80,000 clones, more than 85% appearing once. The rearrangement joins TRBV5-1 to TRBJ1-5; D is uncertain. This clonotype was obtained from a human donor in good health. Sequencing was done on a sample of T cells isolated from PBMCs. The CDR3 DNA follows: TGCGCCAGCAGCACAAACATCGATCAGCCCCAGCATTTT. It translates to CASSTNIDQPQHF.